This TCR beta chain is drawn from a study of beta chain features in type 1 diabetes. Of the isolated RNA, all was reverse transcribed, and so the sequenced material was expressed TCRB transcripts. The data were produced by immunoSEQ multiplex PCR, yet TCRdb's version contains in-frame clones alone and is incomplete. The table lists under 350,000 clones, roughly 8% of them singletons. CD45RO/CCR7/CD25/CD127/CD95/CD27 separated CD4+ naive, central memory, regulatory and stem cell-like memory cells by sorting. The TCR sequence derives from a woman under 30 in good health. The material sequenced was central memory CD4+ T cells from blood.

CDR3 in DNA: TGCGCCAGCAGCTTCGCCGGCCCTCAATCTGGAAACACCATATATTTT. This encodes CASSFAGPQSGNTIYF. The chain is built from TRBV5-1 and TRBJ1-3, with D hard to call. V gave up 2 bases and J gave up 1 base, with 13 bases separating them. Germline V gene data show CDR1 as SGHRS and CDR2 as YFSETQ. The CDR3 consists of 16 residues. The entire variable domain, with the rest obtained from reference TRBV5-1 and TRBJ1-3, is as follows: KAGVTQTPRYLIKTRGQQVTLSCSPISGHRSVSWYQQTPGQGLQFLFEYFSETQRNKGNFPGRFSGRQFSNSRSEMNVSTLELGDSALYLCASSFAGPQSGNTIYFGEGSWLTVV.